Below, 29 T cell receptor beta chains from the same sample are listed, as sequenced in a study of graft-versus-host responses after intestinal transplantation. Sequencing used immunoSEQ multiplex PCR; TCRdb keeps in-frame clones, though not all of them. The sample comprises approximately 63,000 clones, around 93% of which are singletons, and under 0.45% rests with the top ten. What these receptors recognize is not known. This sample comprised unstimulated CD4+ T cells sorted from spleen or lymph node cells, obtained before transplant. Every receptor here comes from a human donor who was the organ donor for an intestinal transplant.

The chain has TRBV12-2 and TRBJ2-3; the table's D gene call, TRBD2, was not cross checked with the DNA. TRBV12-2 is flagged as a pseudogene. The CDR3 is made up of 16 amino acids. Here the CDR3 reads CASRLVGTRSTDTQYF. CDR3 nucleotides: TGTGCAAGTCGCTTAGTCGGGACTCGTAGCACAGATACGCAGTATTTT.

The chain joins TRBV6-1 to TRBJ1-6, with D perhaps TRBD1 (5 bases). Trimming shortened V by 5 bases and J by 4 bases, and 15 bases separated the two germline ends. The CDR3 is 16 amino acids. Germline V lookup: CDR1 MNHNS, CDR2 SASEGT. The CDR3 DNA follows: TGTGCCAGCAGTCAAGGGACGGGGAAATATAATTCACCCCTCCACTTT. It yields the protein CASSQGTGKYNSPLHF.

CDR3 amino acids: CASSWELAGAGEQYF. As DNA, the CDR3 is TGTGCCAGCAGCTGGGAGCTAGCGGGGGCGGGAGAGCAGTACTTC. The V call is TRBV7-2, the J call TRBJ2-7, with TRBD2 matching 10 bases. The CDR3 is 15 amino acids. Germline CDR1 reads SGHTA; CDR2 reads FQGNSA. J gave up 7 bases and V 4 bases, and 10 bases lay outside the gene matches. The entire variable domain, with the rest obtained from reference TRBV7-2 and TRBJ2-7, is as follows: GAGVSQSPSNKVTEKGKDVELRCDPISGHTALYWYRQSLGQGLEFLIYFQGNSAPDKSGLPSDRFSAERTGGSVSTLTIQRTQQEDSAVYLCASSWELAGAGEQYFGPGTRLTVT.

The chain carries TRBV9 and TRBJ2-3; 11 nucleotides line up with TRBD2. V was clipped by 2 bases and J by 5 bases; unmatched bases: 7. This CDR3 comprises 16 residues. The germline V gene encodes CDR1 SGDLS and CDR2 YYNGEE. The CDR3 DNA sequence: TGTGCCAGCAGCGTTACGCTAGCGGGGGGAATAGATACGCAGTATTTT. This encodes CASSVTLAGGIDTQYF.

This chain uses TRBV7-9 with TRBJ1-2; D is undetermined. The V gene's germline CDR1 is SEHNR and CDR2 FQNEAQ (reference sequence). V lost 2 bases and J 5 bases, leaving 6 bases between the germline ends. The CDR3 covers 12 residues. CDR3 DNA: TGTGCCAGCAGCTTACTACTTTATGGCTACACCTTC. It translates to CASSLLLYGYTF. The full variable domain, in which reference TRBV7-9 and TRBJ1-2 provide the parts outside the CDR3, is DTGVSQNPRHKITKRGQNVTFRCDPISEHNRLYWYRQTLGQGPEFLTYFQNEAQLEKSRLLSDRFSAERPKGSFSTLEIQRTEQGDSAMYLCASSLLLYGYTFGSGTRLTVV.

The chain couples TRBV19 to TRBJ2-2; D is unclear. The CDR3 is 13 amino acids. Trimming removed 3 bases from V and 4 bases from J, with 6 bases in between. CDR1 is LNHDA and CDR2 is SQIVND in the germline V gene (reference sequence). CDR3: CASSMTRTGELFF. CDR3 DNA sequence: TGTGCCAGTAGTATGACTCGCACCGGGGAGCTGTTTTTT.

The V gene is TRBV20-1, the J gene TRBJ2-7; D gene uncertain. The CDR3 loop spans 10 amino acids. Looked up from germline, CDR1 is DFQATT and CDR2 is SNEGSKA (reference sequence). The V and J ends lost 5 bases and 7 bases respectively, with 9 bases between them. Here the CDR3 DNA reads TGCAGTGCTTCCCTGGGAGAGCAGTACTTC. Protein sequence: CSASLGEQYF.

This chain uses TRBV18 with TRBJ2-2, with no clear D. Germline lookup yields CDR1 KGHSH and CDR2 LQKENI. V was pared by 2 bases and J by 1 base, with 8 bases between. CDR3 length equals 15 residues. CDR3 in DNA: TGTGCCAGCTCACCAATACTACTGAACACCGGGGAGCTGTTTTTT. This codes for CASSPILLNTGELFF.

The V gene is TRBV2, the J gene TRBJ1-2, with unresolved D. This CDR3 is 13 amino acids long. Germline assignment: CDR1 SNHLY and CDR2 FYNNEI. The V gene lost 7 bases and the J gene lost 6 bases, with 15 bases spanning the gap. CDR3 bases: TGTGCCAGCACCGAGGGTAGAAACGATGGCTACACCTTC. Amino acids: CASTEGRNDGYTF.

For the CDR3, the DNA is TGCGCCAGCAGGCCCGACAGGGAGAGGTCGAGGGAGCAGTACTTC. This gives the protein CASRPDRERSREQYF. The rearrangement joins TRBV5-1 to TRBJ2-7; 7 positions agree with TRBD1. The CDR3 extends over 15 amino acids. The V gene end was trimmed by 5 bases and the J gene end by 7 bases; junction bases not matched to a gene: 15. Germline V gene lookup returns CDR1 SGHRS and CDR2 YFSETQ.

The chain couples TRBV12-5 to TRBJ1-1; D may be TRBD1 (5 bases). V lost 6 bases and J lost 10, with 12 bases in between. The germline V gene encodes CDR1 LGHNT and CDR2 FRNRAP. The length of the CDR3 is 11 residues. The CDR3 nucleotides read TGTGCTAGTGGGGGACTACTACCAGCTTTCTTT. Its translation: CASGGLLPAFF.

The chain recombines TRBV7-3 with TRBJ2-3; D perhaps matches TRBD1 (6 bases). CDR3 size: 14 residues. Trimming took 3 bases from V and 1 from J, leaving 8 bases between them. Germline V CDR1 and CDR2: SGHTA, FQGTGA. The chain's CDR3 is CASSFRQGTDTQYF. The CDR3 DNA is TGTGCCAGCAGCTTCCGACAGGGCACAGATACGCAGTATTTT.

The chain couples TRBV5-5 to TRBJ1-2, with TRBD1 as a possible D gene (5 bases). The CDR3 loop spans 12 amino acids. Germline CDR1 reads SGHKS; CDR2 reads YYEKEE (reference sequence). The V gene lost 3 bases and the J gene lost 2 bases, with 5 bases spanning the gap. The CDR3 DNA follows: TGTGCCAGCAGCTCAGGGAACTATGGCTACACCTTC. Its translation is CASSSGNYGYTF.

The genes are TRBV2 and TRBJ2-3, with D possibly TRBD1 on 6 matching bases. The germline V gene has CDR1 SNHLY and CDR2 FYNNEI. Between the trimmed V and J ends, which lost 4 bases and 0 bases, there was a span of 11 bases. The CDR3 consists of 15 residues. The CDR3 DNA follows: TGTGCCAGCAGTGGGGGACAAACTAGCACAGATACGCAGTATTTT. Its translation is CASSGGQTSTDTQYF.

The V gene is TRBV11-1, the J gene TRBJ2-1, with 9 positions matching TRBD2. This CDR3 comprises 15 residues. Germline V gene data show CDR1 as SGHAT and CDR2 as FQDESV (reference sequence). After removal of 5 bases from V and 3 bases from J, the junction contained 5 bases not matched to a gene. CDR3 region: CASSVSGGHYNEQFF. In nucleotides, the CDR3 is TGTGCCAGCAGCGTTAGCGGGGGCCACTACAATGAGCAGTTCTTC.

This sequence joins TRBV7-8 and TRBJ2-5, with 12 bases that match TRBD2. Germline CDR1 and CDR2: SGHVS and FQNEAQ. The V and J ends lost 5 bases and 7 bases, in that order; junction bases with no gene match: 8. There are 15 residues in the CDR3. The CDR3 nucleotides are TGTGCCAGCAGCGTCGTAACTAGCGGGGGGAGGACCCAGTACTTC. It encodes CASSVVTSGGRTQYF.

This clone was observed a single time. This rearrangement joins TRBV18 to TRBJ1-1, with 8 bases identical to TRBD1. The CDR3 is 15 amino acids. In germline, CDR1 is KGHSH, CDR2 LQKENI. J was trimmed by 4 bases and V by 5 bases; bases with no gene match: 9. The CDR3 spells CASSGTTGGVTEAFF. The CDR3 DNA follows: TGTGCCAGCTCAGGTACTACAGGGGGAGTCACTGAAGCTTTCTTT.

This clone was detected only a few times. The gene calls are TRBV15 and TRBJ1-2; the D is unclear. The ends were cut back, 2 bases at V and 4 bases at J, with 8 bases in the middle. CDR1 is LNHNV and CDR2 is YYDKDF in the germline V gene (reference sequence). CDR3 length: 13 residues. The CDR3 region is CATSRPGTYGYTF. The CDR3 coding sequence is TGTGCCACCAGCAGACCCGGAACCTATGGCTACACCTTC.

V usage is TRBV5-1 and J usage is TRBJ1-2; D unresolved. V was clipped by 0 bases and J by 1 base, with 7 bases between them. CDR3 length: 14 residues. The V gene's germline CDR1 is SGHRS and CDR2 YFSETQ. In DNA form, the CDR3 reads TGCGCCAGCAGCTTGGCCGGCAATAACTATGGCTACACCTTC. Protein sequence: CASSLAGNNYGYTF. Using reference TRBV5-1 and TRBJ1-2 for the parts outside the CDR3, the full variable domain is KAGVTQTPRYLIKTRGQQVTLSCSPISGHRSVSWYQQTPGQGLQFLFEYFSETQRNKGNFPGRFSGRQFSNSRSEMNVSTLELGDSALYLCASSLAGNNYGYTFGSGTRLTVV.

This chain links TRBV20-1 with TRBJ1-1; a weak D match, TRBD1 (6 bases). The V end lost 6 bases, the J end lost 10 bases, and 15 bases lay between the germline ends. The CDR3 spans 11 residues. CDR1 and CDR2 (germline): DFQATT, SNEGSKA (reference sequence). CDR3 amino acids: CSARGPRGAFF. CDR3 bases: TGCAGTGCGCGGGGGCCTAGGGGAGCTTTCTTT.

CDR3 coding DNA: TGTGCCAGCAGGAACCGGGGCGTTAATTCACCCCTCCACTTT. Encoded protein: CASRNRGVNSPLHF. This chain connects TRBV19 to TRBJ1-6; possibly TRBD1 for D (5 bases). This CDR3 region has 14 residues. In germline, CDR1 is LNHDA, CDR2 SQIVND (reference sequence). Trimming cost V 9 bases and J 6 bases, with 15 bases left between them. The full variable domain, in which reference TRBV19 and TRBJ1-6 provide the parts outside the CDR3, is DGGITQSPKYLFRKEGQNVTLSCEQNLNHDAMYWYRQDPGQGLRLIYYSQIVNDFQKGDIAEGYSVSREKKESFPLTVTSAQKNPTAFYLCASRNRGVNSPLHFGNGTRLTVT.

This sequence joins TRBV11-1 and TRBJ2-7, with 16 positions matching TRBD2. The CDR3 contains 16 residues. Germline V gene sequence: CDR1 SGHAT, CDR2 FQDESV (reference sequence). V shed 4 bases, J shed 2 bases, and the junction held 2 bases outside the gene matches. CDR3 nucleotide sequence: TGTGCCAGCAGCTCGGGACTAGCGGGGGGGCCCTACGAGCAGTACTTC. Translated, it gives CASSSGLAGGPYEQYF.

The J gene is TRBJ1-4, the V gene TRBV19, with D maybe TRBD1 (6 bases). This CDR3 is 12 amino acids long. V was pared by 6 bases and J by 6 bases, with 8 bases between. The germline gives CDR1 LNHDA, CDR2 SQIVND (reference sequence). CDR3 nucleotide sequence: TGTGCCAGTAGGGGGACACATGAAAAACTGTTTTTT. The encoded protein is CASRGTHEKLFF.

The chain has TRBV4-2 and TRBJ2-2; D gene uncertain. The V end lost 1 base, the J end lost 7 bases, and 10 bases lay between the germline ends. This CDR3 contains 14 residues. Germline lookup yields CDR1 LGHNA and CDR2 YNFKEQ. The CDR3 loop reads CASSQVRVDGELFF. In DNA, the CDR3 is TGTGCCAGCAGCCAAGTAAGGGTTGACGGGGAGCTGTTTTTT.

The V call is TRBV4-1, the J call TRBJ2-3, with no clear D. The CDR3 totals 13 residues. Per germline, CDR1 MGHRA and CDR2 YSYEKL. V gave up 6 bases and J gave up 0 bases, with 7 bases separating them. Here the CDR3 reads CASRETSTDTQYF. The CDR3 DNA is TGCGCCAGCAGGGAGACTAGCACAGATACGCAGTATTTT.

V usage is TRBV9 and J usage is TRBJ1-1, with D perhaps matching TRBD1 (5 bases). This CDR3 contains 14 residues. Germline CDR1 is SGDLS and CDR2 is YYNGEE. The V end lost 0 bases, the J end lost 2 bases, and 8 bases lay between the germline ends. The CDR3 bases are TGTGCCAGCAGCGTAGGGGACCAAAACACTGAAGCTTTCTTT. Its protein product is CASSVGDQNTEAFF.

This rearrangement joins TRBV4-3 to TRBJ1-5, with a possible D match to TRBD1 (5 bases). The CDR3 consists of 17 residues. Germline V gene data show CDR1 as LGHNA and CDR2 as YSLEER. Trimming pared 0 bases from V and 2 bases from J, leaving 14 bases between. CDR3 region: CASSQDPGVGGNQPQHF. CDR3 coding DNA: TGCGCCAGCAGCCAAGATCCGGGGGTGGGGGGCAATCAGCCCCAGCATTTT.

As to this clone: A read error may account for a junction end that differs from germline. The J gene is TRBJ1-6, the V gene TRBV7-7, with D perhaps matching TRBD1 (5 bases). Germline CDR1 SSHAT, CDR2 FNYEAQ (reference sequence). This CDR3 has 16 residues. The CDR3 region is CASSNMGPGSESPLHF. CDR3 in DNA: TGTGCTAGCAGCAATATGGGCCCAGGGTCTGAGTCACCCCTCCACTTT.

This chain uses TRBV11-2 with TRBJ2-3; 7 nucleotides match TRBD2. The CDR3 sequence is 16 residues long. The V gene's germline CDR1 is SGHAT and CDR2 FQNNGV. Trimming cost V 2 bases and J 4 bases; bases outside gene matches: 9. The CDR3 DNA reads as TGTGCCAGCAGCTTAACCCTGACTAGCTTCCCAGATACGCAGTATTTT. Translation: CASSLTLTSFPDTQYF. Using reference TRBV11-2 and TRBJ2-3 for the parts outside the CDR3, the full variable domain is EAGVAQSPRYKIIEKRQSVAFWCNPISGHATLYWYQQILGQGPKLLIQFQNNGVVDDSQLPKDRFSAERLKGVDSTLKIQPAKLEDSAVYLCASSLTLTSFPDTQYFGPGTRLTVL.